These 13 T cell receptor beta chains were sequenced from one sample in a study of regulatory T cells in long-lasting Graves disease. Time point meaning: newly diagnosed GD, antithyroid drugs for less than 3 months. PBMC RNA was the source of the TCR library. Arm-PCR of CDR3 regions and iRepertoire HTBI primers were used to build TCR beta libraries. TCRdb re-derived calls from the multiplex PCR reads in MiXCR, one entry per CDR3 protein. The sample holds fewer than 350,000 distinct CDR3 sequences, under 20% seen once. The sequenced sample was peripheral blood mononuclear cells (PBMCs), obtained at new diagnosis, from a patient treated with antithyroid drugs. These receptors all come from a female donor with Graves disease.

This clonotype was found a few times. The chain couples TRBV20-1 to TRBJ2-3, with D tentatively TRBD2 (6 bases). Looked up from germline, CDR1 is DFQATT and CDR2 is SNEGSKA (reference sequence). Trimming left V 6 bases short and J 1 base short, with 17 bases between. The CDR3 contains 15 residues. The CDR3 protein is CSARDGGRGTDTQYF. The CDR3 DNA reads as TGCAGTGCCCGGGATGGGGGGAGAGGCACAGATACGCAGTATTTT.

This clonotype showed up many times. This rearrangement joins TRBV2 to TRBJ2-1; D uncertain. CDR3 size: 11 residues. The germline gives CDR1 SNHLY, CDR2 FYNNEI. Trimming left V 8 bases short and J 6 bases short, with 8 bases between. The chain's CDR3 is CASAAFNEQFF. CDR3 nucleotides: TGTGCCAGCGCAGCTTTCAATGAGCAGTTCTTC.

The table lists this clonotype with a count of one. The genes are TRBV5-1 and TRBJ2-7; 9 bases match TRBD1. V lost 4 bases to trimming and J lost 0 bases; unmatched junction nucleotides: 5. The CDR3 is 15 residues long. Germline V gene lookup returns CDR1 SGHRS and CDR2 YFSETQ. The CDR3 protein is CASSNRDRDSYEQYF. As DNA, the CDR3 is TGCGCCAGCAGCAACCGGGACAGGGACTCCTACGAGCAGTACTTC.

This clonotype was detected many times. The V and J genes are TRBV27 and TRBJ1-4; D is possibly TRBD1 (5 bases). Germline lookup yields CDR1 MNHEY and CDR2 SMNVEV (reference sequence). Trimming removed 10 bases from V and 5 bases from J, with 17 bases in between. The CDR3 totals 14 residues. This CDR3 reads CATDSDSYNEKLFF. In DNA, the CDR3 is TGTGCCACCGATAGTGACAGTTACAATGAAAAACTGTTTTTT. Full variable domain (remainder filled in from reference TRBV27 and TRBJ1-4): EAQVTQNPRYLITVTGKKLTVTCSQNMNHEYMSWYRQDPGLGLRQIYYSMNVEVTDKGDVPEGYKVSRKEKRNFPLILESPSPNQTSLYFCATDSDSYNEKLFFGSGTQLSVL.

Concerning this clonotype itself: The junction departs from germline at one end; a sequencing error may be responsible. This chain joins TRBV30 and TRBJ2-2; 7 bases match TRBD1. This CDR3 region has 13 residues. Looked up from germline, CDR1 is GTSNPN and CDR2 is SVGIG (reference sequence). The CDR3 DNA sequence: TGTGCCTGGATGGAAGGGGGCACCGAGGAGCTGTTTTTT. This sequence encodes CAWMEGGTEELFF.

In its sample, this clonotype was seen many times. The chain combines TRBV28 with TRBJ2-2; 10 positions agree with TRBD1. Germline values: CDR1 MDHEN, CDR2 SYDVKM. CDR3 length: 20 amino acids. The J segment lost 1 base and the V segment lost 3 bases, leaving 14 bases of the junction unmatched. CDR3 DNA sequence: TGTGCCAGCAGTTTCCCGGGACAGGGGAATCTCGTGAAGAACACCGGGGAGCTGTTTTTT. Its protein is CASSFPGQGNLVKNTGELFF.

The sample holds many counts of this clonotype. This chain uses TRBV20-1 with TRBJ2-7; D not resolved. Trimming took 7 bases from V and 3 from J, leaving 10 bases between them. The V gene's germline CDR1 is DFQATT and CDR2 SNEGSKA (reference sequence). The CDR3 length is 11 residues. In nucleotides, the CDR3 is TGCAGTGTAGGCCGCCTCTACGAGCAGTACTTC. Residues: CSVGRLYEQYF.

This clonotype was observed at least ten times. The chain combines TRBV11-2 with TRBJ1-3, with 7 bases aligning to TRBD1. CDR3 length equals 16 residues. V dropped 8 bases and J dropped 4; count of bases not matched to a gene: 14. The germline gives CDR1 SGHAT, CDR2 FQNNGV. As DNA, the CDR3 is TGTGCCAGCGGGGAAACCCTCCAGGGGGGGGGAAACACCATATATTTT. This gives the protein CASGETLQGGGNTIYF.

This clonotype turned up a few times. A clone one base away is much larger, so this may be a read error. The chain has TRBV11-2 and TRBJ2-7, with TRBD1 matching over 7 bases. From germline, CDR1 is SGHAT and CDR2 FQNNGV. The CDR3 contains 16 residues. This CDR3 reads CASSTSSGTASYEQHF. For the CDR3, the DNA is TGTGCCAGCAGCACTAGTTCCGGGACAGCCTCCTACGAGCAGCACTTC.

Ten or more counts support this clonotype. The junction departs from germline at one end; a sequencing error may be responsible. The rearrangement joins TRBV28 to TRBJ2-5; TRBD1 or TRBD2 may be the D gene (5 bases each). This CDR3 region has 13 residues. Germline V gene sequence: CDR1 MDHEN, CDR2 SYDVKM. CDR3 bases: TGTGCCACCTCCGGGACGACCCAAGGGACCCAGTACTTC. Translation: CATSGTTQGTQYF.

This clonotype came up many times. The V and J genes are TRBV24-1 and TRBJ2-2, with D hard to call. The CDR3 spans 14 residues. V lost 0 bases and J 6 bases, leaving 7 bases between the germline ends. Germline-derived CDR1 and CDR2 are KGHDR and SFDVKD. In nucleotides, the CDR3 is TGTGCCACCAGTGATTTGAGGAATGCCGGGGAGCTGTTTTTT. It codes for CATSDLRNAGELFF.

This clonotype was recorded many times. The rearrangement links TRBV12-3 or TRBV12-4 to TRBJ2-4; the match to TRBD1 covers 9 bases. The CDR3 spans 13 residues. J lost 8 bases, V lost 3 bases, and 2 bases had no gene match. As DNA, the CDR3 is TGTGCCAGCAGTTTCCGGGACAGGGACATTCAGTACTTC. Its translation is CASSFRDRDIQYF.

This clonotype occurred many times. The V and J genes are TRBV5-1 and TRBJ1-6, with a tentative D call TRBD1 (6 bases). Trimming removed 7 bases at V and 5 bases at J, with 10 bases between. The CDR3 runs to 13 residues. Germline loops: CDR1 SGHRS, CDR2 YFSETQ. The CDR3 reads CASAGVNNSPLHF. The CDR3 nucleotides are TGCGCCAGCGCAGGGGTCAATAATTCACCCCTCCACTTT.